These 5 T cell receptor beta chains originate from one sample sequenced in a study of blood T cell repertoires in COVID-19. This table comes from immunoSEQ multiplex PCR, and its TCRdb copy is limited to in-frame clones, with some not included. The table shows fewer than 350,000 clones, with 70% to 90% occurring only once. Sequencing was carried out using peripheral blood. All receptors derive from a woman in her thirties with COVID-19, enrolled during active disease.

In this sample, this clone turned up a few times. The gene calls are TRBV7-9 and TRBJ2-3; D unresolved. Deletions cut 5 bases from V and 3 bases from J, with 15 bases between. The CDR3 spans 15 residues. CDR1 SEHNR and CDR2 FQNEAQ come from the germline V gene (reference sequence). The DNA of the CDR3 is TGTGCCAGCAGCGATATCCCTCGCGGTACAGATACGCAGTATTTT. Translated, it gives CASSDIPRGTDTQYF.

The V gene is TRBV7-7, the J gene TRBJ2-7; 9 bases fit TRBD2. The CDR3 loop spans 15 amino acids. Germline lookup yields CDR1 SSHAT and CDR2 FNYEAQ (reference sequence). With 1 base clipped from V and 2 bases from J, the junction kept 3 bases outside the gene matches. The CDR3 loop reads CASSLGAGGTYEQYF. CDR3 DNA sequence: TGTGCCAGCAGCTTAGGAGCGGGGGGTACCTACGAGCAGTACTTC.

The chain employs TRBV7-2 and TRBJ1-2; D not resolved. The CDR3 is 13 residues long. Trimming stripped 5 bases from V and 5 bases from J, with 12 bases between. Germline V gives CDR1 SGHTA, CDR2 FQGNSA. The CDR3 nucleotides read TGTGCCAGCAGCCCTAGCTACGCATATGGCTACACCTTC. Protein sequence: CASSPSYAYGYTF.

The chain links TRBV2 to TRBJ1-2; D may be TRBD1 (6 bases). Germline loops: CDR1 SNHLY, CDR2 FYNNEI. Trimming took off 5 bases at V and 5 bases at J, with 15 bases between the two ends. The CDR3 consists of 14 residues. The CDR3 DNA sequence: TGTGCCAGCAGTACCGGGACACCAACGTATGGCTACACCTTC. It translates to CASSTGTPTYGYTF. Drawing the rest from reference TRBV2 and TRBJ1-2, the complete variable domain is EPEVTQTPSHQVTQMGQEVILRCVPISNHLYFYWYRQILGQKVEFLVSFYNNEISEKSEIFDDQFSVERPDGSNFTLKIRSTKLEDSAMYFCASSTGTPTYGYTFGSGTRLTVV.

The chain joins TRBV27 to TRBJ1-5; possibly TRBD1 for D (6 bases). V was clipped by 3 bases and J by 6 bases, with 9 bases between them. Germline lookup yields CDR1 MNHEY and CDR2 SMNVEV (reference sequence). The CDR3 has 13 residues. This CDR3 is CASSLGALQPQHF. CDR3 in DNA: TGTGCCAGCAGTTTGGGGGCCCTTCAGCCCCAGCATTTT.